This T cell receptor (beta chain) was observed in a study of T cell responses to AZD1222 COVID-19 vaccine. Findings of the study overall: Donors in the cohort were predominantly white British and more often female, and clonal diversity was possibly underestimated. Epitopes outside B.1.351 and B.1.1.7 mutated regions reportedly drew nearly half of spike TCRs. At study baseline, merely several AZD1222 recipients were seropositive. The study found vaccine-associated CD4 TCRs spanning spike, dominant at 160-218 and 743-854.

The CDR3 has 12 residues. Germline lookup yields CDR1 SGHTA and CDR2 FQGNSA. Deletions cut 4 bases from V and 8 bases from J, with 11 bases between. Of note for this clone: Its target is unknown.

Here immunoSEQ multiplex PCR was the method, and the copy in TCRdb shows in-frame clones only, minus some. The sample records about 140,000 clones, 75% to 95% being singletons. The material sequenced was peripheral blood, taken on day 0 of AZD1222 vaccination. J is TRBJ1-1 and V is TRBV7-2; D gene uncertain. This TCR came from an adult in good health. CDR3 nucleotides: TGTGCCAGCAGCTCCTACCCGTCCGAAGCTTTCTTT. Its translation: CASSSYPSEAFF.